This T cell receptor (beta chain) comes out of a study of blood T cell repertoires in COVID-19. V was trimmed by 5 bases and J by 7 bases, leaving 14 bases between them. The germline V gene has CDR1 MNHEY and CDR2 SVGAGI. The CDR3 consists of 14 residues. The data were produced by immunoSEQ multiplex PCR, yet TCRdb's version contains in-frame clones alone and is incomplete. The table includes some 400,000 clones, over 65% detected once. V and J are TRBV6-5 and TRBJ1-4; TRBD1 is a possible D gene (6 bases). This clonotype was obtained from a human donor with acute or convalescent COVID-19. The donor label of this sample is uncertain. The sequencing input was peripheral blood. In nucleotides, the CDR3 is TGTGCCAGCAGTACTTACAGGGAGGGTGAAAAACTGTTTTTT. This gives the protein CASSTYREGEKLFF.